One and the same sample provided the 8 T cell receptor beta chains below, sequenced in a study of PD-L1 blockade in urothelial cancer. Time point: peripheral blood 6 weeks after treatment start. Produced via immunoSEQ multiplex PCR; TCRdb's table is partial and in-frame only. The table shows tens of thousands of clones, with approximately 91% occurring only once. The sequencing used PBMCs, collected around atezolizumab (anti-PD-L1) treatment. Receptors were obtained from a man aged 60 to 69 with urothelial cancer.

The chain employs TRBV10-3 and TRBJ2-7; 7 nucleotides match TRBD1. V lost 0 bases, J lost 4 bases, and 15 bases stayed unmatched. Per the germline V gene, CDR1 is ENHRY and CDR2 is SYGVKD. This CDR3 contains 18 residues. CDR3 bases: TGTGCCATCAGTGAGTCTGGGCCCCACCGGGACAGAACTTACGAGCAGTACTTC. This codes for CAISESGPHRDRTYEQYF.

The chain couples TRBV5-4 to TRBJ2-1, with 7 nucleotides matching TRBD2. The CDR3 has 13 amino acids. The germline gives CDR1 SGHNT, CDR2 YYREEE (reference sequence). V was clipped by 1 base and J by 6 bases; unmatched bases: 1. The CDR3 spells CASSLSGGNEQFF. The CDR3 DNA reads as TGTGCCAGCAGCTTGTCGGGGGGCAATGAGCAGTTCTTC.

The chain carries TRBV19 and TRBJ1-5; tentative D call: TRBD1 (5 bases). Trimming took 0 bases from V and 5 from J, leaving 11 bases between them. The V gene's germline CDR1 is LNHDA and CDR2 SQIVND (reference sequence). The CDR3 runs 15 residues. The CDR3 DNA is TGTGCCAGTAGTATAGAAGGGGCGACTGATCAGCCCCAGCATTTT. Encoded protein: CASSIEGATDQPQHF.

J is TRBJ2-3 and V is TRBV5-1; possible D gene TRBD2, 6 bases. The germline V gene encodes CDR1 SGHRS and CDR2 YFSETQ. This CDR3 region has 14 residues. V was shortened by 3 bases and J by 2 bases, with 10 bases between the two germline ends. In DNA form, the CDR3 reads TGCGCCAGCAGCTACGGGACTGACACAGATACGCAGTATTTT. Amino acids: CASSYGTDTDTQYF.

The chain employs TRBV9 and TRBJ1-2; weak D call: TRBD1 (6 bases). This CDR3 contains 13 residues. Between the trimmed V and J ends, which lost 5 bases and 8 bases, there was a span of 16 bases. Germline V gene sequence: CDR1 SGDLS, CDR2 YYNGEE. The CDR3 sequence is CASSATGLGGYTF. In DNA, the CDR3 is TGTGCCAGCAGTGCCACAGGGTTGGGCGGCTACACCTTC.

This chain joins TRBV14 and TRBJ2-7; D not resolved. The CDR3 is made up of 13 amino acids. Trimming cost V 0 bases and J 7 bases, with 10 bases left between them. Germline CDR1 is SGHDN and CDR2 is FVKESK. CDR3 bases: TGTGCCAGCAGCCAAGATAGCCCAGATGAGCAGTACTTC. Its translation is CASSQDSPDEQYF.

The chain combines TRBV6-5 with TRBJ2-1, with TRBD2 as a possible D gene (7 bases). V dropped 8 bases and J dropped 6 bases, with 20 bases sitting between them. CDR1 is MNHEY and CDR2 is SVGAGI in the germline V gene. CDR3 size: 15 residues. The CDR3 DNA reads TGTGCCAGCCAACGCGGGGGCCCTTCTAGCAATGAGCAGTTCTTC. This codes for CASQRGGPSSNEQFF.

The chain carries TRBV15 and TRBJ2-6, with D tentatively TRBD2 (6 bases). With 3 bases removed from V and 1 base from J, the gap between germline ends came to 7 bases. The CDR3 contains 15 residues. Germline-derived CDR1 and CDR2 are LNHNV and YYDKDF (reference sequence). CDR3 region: CATSRGLSGANVLTF. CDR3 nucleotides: TGTGCCACCAGCAGGGGACTTTCTGGGGCCAACGTCCTGACTTTC.